Included here is one T cell receptor (beta chain) sequence, with context. Its antigen is currently unknown. Trimming took off 5 bases at V and 8 bases at J, with 15 bases between the two ends. The CDR3 contains 13 residues. The germline V gene encodes CDR1 SGHTA and CDR2 FQGNSA. The source of the sample is a study of CD8 T cells in ankylosing spondylitis. Whole-study findings and limits: Clones linked to disease, bearing a CD8+ phenotype, were relatively rare in peripheral blood. Ankylosing spondylitis blood seemed to carry a telltale TCR beta motif made of under ten highly homologous variants. Disease-linked clones reportedly concentrated significantly in matched ankylosing spondylitis synovial fluid.

Quantitative 5'-RACE with molecular barcodes was used to make the TCR beta libraries. TCRdb used MiXCR to reprocess the 5' RACE reads, holding one entry per CDR3 protein. The sample records more than 400,000 distinct CDR3 sequences, approximately 5% being singletons. The rearrangement joins TRBV7-2 to TRBJ1-2, with D perhaps matching TRBD1 (5 bases). The TCR was taken from a male donor with ankylosing spondylitis. The sequenced sample was blood, either unsorted or a sorted T cell fraction (not recorded which). The CDR3 loop is CASSLGARRGYTF. The CDR3 nucleotides are TGTGCCAGCAGCCTCGGGGCTCGACGAGGCTACACCTTC.